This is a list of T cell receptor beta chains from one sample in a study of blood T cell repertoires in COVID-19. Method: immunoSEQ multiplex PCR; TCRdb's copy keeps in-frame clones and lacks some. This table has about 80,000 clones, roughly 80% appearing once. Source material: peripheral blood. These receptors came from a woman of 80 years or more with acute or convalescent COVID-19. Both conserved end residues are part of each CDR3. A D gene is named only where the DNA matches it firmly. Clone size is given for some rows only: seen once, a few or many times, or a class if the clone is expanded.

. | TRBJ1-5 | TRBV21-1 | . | TGTGCCAGCAGCAAAGTTCGGCGAGGCGCGGATCAGCCCCAGCATTTT | CASSKVRRGADQPQHF
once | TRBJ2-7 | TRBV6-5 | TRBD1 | TGTGCCAGCAGCCGTGGAGGGGACAGGGCCTACGAGCAGTACTTC | CASSRGGDRAYEQYF
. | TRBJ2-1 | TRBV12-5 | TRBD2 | TGTGCTAGTGTTCGGGCCGGGGGGGCCAATGAGCAGTTCTTC | CASVRAGGANEQFF
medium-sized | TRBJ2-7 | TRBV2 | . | TGTGCCAGTCGGTGGCAGGGGGGATACGAGCAGTACTTC | CASRWQGGYEQYF
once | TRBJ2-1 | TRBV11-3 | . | TGTGCCAGCAGCCCCCGAGAGGTGGCCCAATACAATGAGCAGTTCTTC | CASSPREVAQYNEQFF
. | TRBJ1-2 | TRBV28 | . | TGTGCCAGCAGTTTATTGAGGCGGGCAGGCTATGGCTACACCTTC | CASSLLRRAGYGYTF
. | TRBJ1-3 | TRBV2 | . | TGTGCCAGCAGTGAGGAGCACACACTCTCTGGAAACACCATATATTTT | CASSEEHTLSGNTIYF
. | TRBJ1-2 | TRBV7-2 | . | TGTGCCAGCAGCCCCAGGACGGGAGGTTACACCTTC | CASSPRTGGYTF
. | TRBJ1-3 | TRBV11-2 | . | TGTGCCAGCAGGAGGGTTGGAGCTTATAGAAACACCATATATTTT | CASRRVGAYRNTIYF
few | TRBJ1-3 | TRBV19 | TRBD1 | TGTGCCAGTAGTACGGACAGGGGAGCTGGAAACACCATATATTTT | CASSTDRGAGNTIYF
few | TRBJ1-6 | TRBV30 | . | TGTGCCTGGACTTGGCGGAATTCACCCCTCCACTTT | CAWTWRNSPLHF
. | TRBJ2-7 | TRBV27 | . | TGTGCCAGCAGTTCCCGGGAAGCCTACGAGCAGTACTTC | CASSSREAYEQYF
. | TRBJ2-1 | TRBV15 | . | TGTGCCACCAGCAGAGATATCCATGAGCAGTTCTTC | CATSRDIHEQFF
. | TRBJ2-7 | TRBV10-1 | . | TGCGCCAGCAGTGAGTCCGGAGTCTACGAGCAGTACTTC | CASSESGVYEQYF
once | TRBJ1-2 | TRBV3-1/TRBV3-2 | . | TGTGCCAGCAGCCAAGATTGGGGCAGGGGCTATGGCTACACCTTC | CASSQDWGRGYGYTF
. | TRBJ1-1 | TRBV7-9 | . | TGTGCCAGCAGCCGATTAGAGCTTGAAGCTTTCTTT | CASSRLELEAFF
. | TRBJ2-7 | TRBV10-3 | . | TGTGCCATCAGCCGGGACTCCTTTTTCGGTTCCTACGAGCAGTACTTC | CAISRDSFFGSYEQYF
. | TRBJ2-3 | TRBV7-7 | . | TGTGCTAGCAGCACGCGGGACAGATCCACGGGGGATACGCAGTATTTT | CASSTRDRSTGDTQYF
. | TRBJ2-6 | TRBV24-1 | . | TGTGCCACCAGCGACACAGGGGCCAACGTCCTGACTTTC | CATSDTGANVLTF
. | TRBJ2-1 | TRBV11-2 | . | TGTGCCAGCAGCTTTATTGGGCGCAATGAGCAGTTCTTC | CASSFIGRNEQFF
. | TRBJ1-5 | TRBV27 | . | TGTGCCAGCAGTTTGCGCATAAGCAATCAGCCCCAGCATTTT | CASSLRISNQPQHF
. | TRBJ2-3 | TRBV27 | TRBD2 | TGTGCCAGCAGTTTAGCGGGAGGGAGAGGTGGGACAGATACGCAGTATTTT | CASSLAGGRGGTDTQYF
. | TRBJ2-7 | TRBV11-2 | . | TGTGCCAGCAGCTTAGGCCCTCTTCAACTTACTAGGGTCTACGAGCAGTACTTC | CASSLGPLQLTRVYEQYF
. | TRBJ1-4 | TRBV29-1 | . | TGCAGCGTTGGAGCAGGGCTGACGACTAATGAAAAACTGTTTTTT | CSVGAGLTTNEKLFF
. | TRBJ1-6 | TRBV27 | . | TGTGCCAGCAGTCAACAGGGACGCTCCAACCTTCTCTATAATTCACCCCTCCACTTT | CASSQQGRSNLLYNSPLHF
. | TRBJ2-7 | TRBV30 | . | TGTGCCTGGAGCTCCGAGCCTCCTGCCTACGAGCAGTACTTC | CAWSSEPPAYEQYF
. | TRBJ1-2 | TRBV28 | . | TGTGCCAGCAGACCCGGGCCAGGGGCCTATGGCTACACCTTC | CASRPGPGAYGYTF
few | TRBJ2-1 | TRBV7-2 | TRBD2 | TGTGCCAGCAGCTCTAGGGCCGGACTAGCGGGAGGCAATGAGCAGTTCTTC | CASSSRAGLAGGNEQFF
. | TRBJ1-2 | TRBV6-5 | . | TGTGCCAGCACCGACGACAGCTCCGCTAACTATGGCTACACCTTC | CASTDDSSANYGYTF
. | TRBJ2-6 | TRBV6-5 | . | TGTGCCAGCAGTAGACAGGTGACTAGGGCCAACGTCCTGACTTTC | CASSRQVTRANVLTF
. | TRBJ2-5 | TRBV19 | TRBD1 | TGTGCCAGTAGTATAAGGACAGGACCGCAAGAGACCCAGTACTTC | CASSIRTGPQETQYF
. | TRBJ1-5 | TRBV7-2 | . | TGTGCCAGCAGCTTATTTGGCCCCGGGGGGCAGCCCCAGCATTTT | CASSLFGPGGQPQHF
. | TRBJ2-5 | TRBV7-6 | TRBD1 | TGTGCCAGCAGCTCGATTCCCGGGACAGGGATCGTTCCCCAGTACTTC | CASSSIPGTGIVPQYF
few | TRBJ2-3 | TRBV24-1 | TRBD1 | TGTGCCACCAGTGATTTTAGGGGACAGGCCTACACAGATACGCAGTATTTT | CATSDFRGQAYTDTQYF
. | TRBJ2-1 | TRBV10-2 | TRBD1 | TGCGCCAGCAGTGAGCCGGCCGGGACAGGGGTGCCGGAGAGTGAGCAGTTCTTC | CASSEPAGTGVPESEQFF
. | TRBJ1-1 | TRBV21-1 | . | TGTGCCAGCACCTCAGGGGACACTATGAACACTGAAGCTTTCTTT | CASTSGDTMNTEAFF
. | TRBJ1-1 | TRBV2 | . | TGTGTAAGTACAGCGAACACTGAAGCTTTCTTT | CVSTANTEAFF
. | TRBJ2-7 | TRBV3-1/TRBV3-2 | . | TGTGCCAGCAGCCAAGGCAGGGACTACGAGCAGTACTTC | CASSQGRDYEQYF
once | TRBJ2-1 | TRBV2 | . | TGTGCCAGCAGTGATCAGGGGAGAACCTACAATGAGCAGTTCTTC | CASSDQGRTYNEQFF
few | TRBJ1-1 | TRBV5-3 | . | TGTGCCAGAAGCTTAAGCGGTTTGGACAGCGTGAACACTGAAGCTTTCTTT | CARSLSGLDSVNTEAFF